This entry lists 11 T cell receptor beta chains sequenced from one sample in a study of T cell responses to AZD1222 COVID-19 vaccine. Measured with immunoSEQ multiplex PCR; TCRdb has only the in-frame clones, and not every one. The sample shows 130,000 to 150,000 clones, 80% to 85% of them seen only once. The material was peripheral blood, obtained on day 0 of MenACWY control vaccination. The receptor source for this set is an adult in good health.

This chain joins TRBV6-5 and TRBJ2-7; 7 bases fit TRBD1. The CDR3 has 13 residues. V gave up 6 bases and J gave up 3 bases; unmatched junction bases: 5. Germline V gene lookup returns CDR1 MNHEY and CDR2 SVGAGI. CDR3 protein: CASSRDRDYEQYV. CDR3 nucleotides: TGTGCCAGCAGCCGAGACAGGGACTACGAGCAGTACGTC.

V and J are TRBV3-1 (or the pseudogene TRBV3-2) and TRBJ1-1; D not certain. Looked up from germline, CDR1 is LGHDT and CDR2 is YNNKEL (reference sequence). The length of the CDR3 is 13 residues. Trimming took off 4 bases at V and 7 bases at J, with 13 bases between the two ends. DNA of the CDR3: TGTGCCAGCAGCCCCCAGGCCAGGAGTGAAGCTTTCTTT. Translated, it gives CASSPQARSEAFF.

This chain joins TRBV4-1 and TRBJ2-6, with D perhaps being TRBD1 or TRBD2 (6 bases each). Germline assignment: CDR1 MGHRA and CDR2 YSYEKL. V was trimmed by 3 bases and J by 2 bases, leaving 8 bases between them. This CDR3 has 15 amino acids. In DNA, the CDR3 is TGCGCCAGCAGCCAGAGGGGGGCTGGGGCCAACGTCCTGACTTTC. As protein: CASSQRGAGANVLTF.

This chain uses TRBV10-1 with TRBJ2-3; a weak D match, TRBD2 (5 bases). The V gene lost 3 bases and the J gene lost 4 bases, with 14 bases spanning the gap. Per germline, CDR1 WNHNN and CDR2 SYGVQD (reference sequence). This CDR3 comprises 15 residues. CDR3 loop: CASSDGLALADTQYF. For the CDR3, the DNA is TGCGCCAGCAGTGATGGTCTAGCATTAGCAGATACGCAGTATTTT.

This clone showed up just a few times. The chain joins TRBV5-1 to TRBJ1-2; D is ambiguous. Per germline, CDR1 SGHRS and CDR2 YFSETQ. Trimming left V 5 bases short and J 3 bases short, with 20 bases between. CDR3 length: 16 amino acids. CDR3 amino acids: CASRTSTASTDYGYTF. The CDR3 DNA is TGCGCCAGCAGGACTTCCACGGCCTCAACGGACTATGGCTACACCTTC.

This clone was found a few times. The chain is built from TRBV23-1 and TRBJ1-1; D remains ambiguous. TRBV23-1 carries the ORF label, with uncertain function. There are 14 residues in the CDR3. V lost 2 bases to trimming and J lost 4 bases, with 11 bases between them. Here the CDR3 reads CASSQPPCGTEAFF. The CDR3 DNA reads TGCGCCAGCAGTCAACCCCCATGCGGCACTGAAGCTTTCTTT.

This chain joins TRBV2 and TRBJ2-3, with 7 bases that match TRBD2. With V trimmed by 7 bases and J by 3 bases, 7 bases remained unmatched. The CDR3 extends over 14 amino acids. Germline CDR1 and CDR2: SNHLY and FYNNEI. The CDR3, as DNA: TGTGCCAGCATGGCGGGGGAGATGACAGATACGCAGTATTTT. This codes for CASMAGEMTDTQYF.

The V and J genes are TRBV5-1 and TRBJ1-4; 8 bases are a match to TRBD1. J lost 8 bases, V lost 0 bases, and 9 bases had no gene match. The germline gives CDR1 SGHRS, CDR2 YFSETQ. CDR3 length: 16 amino acids. In DNA form, the CDR3 reads TGCGCCAGCAGCTTGGCCGTCGCAGGGGGCGCCGAAAAACTGTTTTTT. Protein sequence: CASSLAVAGGAEKLFF.

The chain has TRBV6-5 and TRBJ2-3; a possible D gene is TRBD1 (5 bases). Germline-derived CDR1 and CDR2 are MNHEY and SVGAGI. V gave up 0 bases and J gave up 1 base, with 8 bases separating them. The CDR3 is 15 residues long. CDR3 bases: TGTGCCAGCAGTTACTCGAACAGGCGCACAGATACGCAGTATTTT. It specifies CASSYSNRRTDTQYF.

V and J are TRBV4-2 and TRBJ2-1; D unresolved. In germline, CDR1 is LGHNA, CDR2 YNFKEQ. The germline V and J ends were trimmed by 1 base and 4 bases, with 8 bases remaining between them. The length of the CDR3 is 14 residues. The CDR3 DNA is TGTGCCAGCAGCCAAGCTCAGGAATACAATGAGCAGTTCTTC. Protein product: CASSQAQEYNEQFF.

The rearrangement uses TRBV9 and TRBJ2-3; no firm D call. The CDR3 is 14 residues long. Germline V gene sequence: CDR1 SGDLS, CDR2 YYNGEE. V was trimmed by 0 bases and J by 4 bases, leaving 9 bases between them. CDR3 nucleotide sequence: TGTGCCAGCAGCGTAGCCTTCTATGCAGATACGCAGTATTTT. The encoded protein is CASSVAFYADTQYF. Drawing the rest from reference TRBV9 and TRBJ2-3, the complete variable domain is DSGVTQTPKHLITATGQRVTLRCSPRSGDLSVYWYQQSLDQGLQFLIQYYNGEERAKGNILERFSAQQFPDLHSELNLSSLELGDSALYFCASSVAFYADTQYFGPGTRLTVL.